This TCR beta chain emerged from a study of shared clonotypes between healthy human individuals. The authors loaded roughly 200 ng DNA, approximately 30,000 T cell genomes, into sorted-subset replicate PCRs. Profiling relied on immunoSEQ multiplex PCR, and the TCRdb table lists in-frame clones only, not all of them. This table has approximately 600,000 clones, approximately 96% appearing once. In germline, CDR1 is MDHEN, CDR2 SYDVKM. The CDR3 totals 15 residues. The V gene end was trimmed by 5 bases and the J gene end by 0 bases; junction bases not matched to a gene: 6. CD45RO-negative cells were positively selected for CCR7, leaving out terminally differentiated effector memory CD45RA+ cells.

The chain uses TRBV28 and TRBJ1-1; 7 positions agree with TRBD1. The sequenced material came from naive CD8+ T cells sorted from blood. The receptor was derived from a woman in her twenties or thirties in good health. The CDR3 bases are TGTGCCAGCAGTCGGACAGGCCCAATGAACACTGAAGCTTTCTTT. The encoded protein is CASSRTGPMNTEAFF.